These T cell receptor beta chains were read from a single sample in a study of blood T cell repertoires in COVID-19. The data were produced by immunoSEQ multiplex PCR, yet TCRdb's version contains in-frame clones alone and is incomplete. The data show 350,000 to 450,000 clones, more than 70% seen once. The sequenced material came from peripheral blood. The receptor source for this set is a woman between 55 and 75 years old with COVID-19, enrolled during active disease. The CDR3 runs from the conserved cysteine through the conserved F or W. D genes are given only for firm matches. Not every row has a clone size; where given, it reads once, few, many or a size class.

clone size	V gene	D gene	J gene	CDR3 protein	CDR3 DNA
-	TRBV28	-	TRBJ1-2	CASSSPGQYYGYTF	TGTGCCAGCAGTTCCCCCGGACAGTACTATGGCTACACCTTC
-	TRBV7-9	TRBD1	TRBJ1-2	CASSPPGTGGSYGYTF	TGTGCCAGCAGCCCCCCCGGGACAGGGGGCTCCTATGGCTACACCTTC
-	TRBV4-2	TRBD2	TRBJ2-7	CASSQALAGGLYEQYF	TGTGCCAGCAGCCAAGCCCTAGCGGGGGGACTCTACGAGCAGTACTTC
-	TRBV7-2	TRBD2	TRBJ2-1	CASSFSGGRYNEQFF	TGTGCCAGCAGCTTTAGCGGGGGCCGTTACAATGAGCAGTTCTTC
-	TRBV7-2	TRBD2	TRBJ2-5	CASSLAGLAGGRKTQYF	TGTGCCAGCAGCTTAGCCGGACTAGCGGGGGGCCGAAAGACCCAGTACTTC
-	TRBV2	TRBD1	TRBJ2-5	CASRHLGQLGETQYF	TGTGCCAGCAGGCATTTGGGACAGCTTGGGGAGACCCAGTACTTC
-	TRBV4-2	TRBD1	TRBJ1-2	CASSQDGTARNKDYGYTF	TGTGCCAGCAGCCAAGATGGGACAGCACGAAACAAAGACTATGGCTACACCTTC
-	TRBV3-1/TRBV3-2	-	TRBJ2-3	CASSHLVADTQYF	TGTGCCAGCAGCCACCTAGTTGCAGATACGCAGTATTTT
-	TRBV7-9	-	TRBJ2-5	CASSLAGRGQETQYF	TGTGCCAGCAGCTTAGCGGGCAGGGGCCAAGAGACCCAGTACTTC
-	TRBV13	-	TRBJ1-4	CASSSGKILEKLFF	TGTGCCAGCAGCTCCGGGAAAATACTAGAAAAACTGTTTTTT
-	TRBV19	TRBD1	TRBJ1-5	CASGRTGGQPQHF	TGTGCCAGTGGGCGGACAGGGGGCCAGCCCCAGCATTTT
-	TRBV2	-	TRBJ1-2	CASSGRSPAGGYTF	TGTGCCAGCAGCGGACGGTCTCCGGCGGGGGGCTACACCTTC
-	TRBV6-5	-	TRBJ1-6	CASSYVGGLESPLHF	TGTGCCAGCAGTTACGTGGGGGGGCTCGAATCACCCCTCCACTTT
-	TRBV5-4	-	TRBJ2-5	CAVQEAGRGETQYF	TGTGCCGTACAGGAGGCGGGGAGAGGAGAGACCCAGTACTTC
-	TRBV6-5	-	TRBJ2-5	CASSPRGETQYF	TGTGCCAGCAGTCCCCGAGGGGAGACCCAGTACTTC
-	TRBV7-8	-	TRBJ2-2	CASSLTYLKNTGELFF	TGTGCCAGCAGCTTAACGTACCTAAAAAACACCGGGGAGCTGTTTTTT
-	TRBV28	TRBD2	TRBJ2-2	CASTSGGAYTGELFF	TGTGCCAGCACCAGCGGGGGGGCTTACACCGGGGAGCTGTTTTTT
-	TRBV7-9	-	TRBJ1-2	CASSLADRGYTF	TGTGCCAGCAGCTTGGCGGACAGAGGCTACACCTTC
-	TRBV5-4	-	TRBJ2-1	CASSFGDEQFF	TGTGCCAGCAGCTTCGGGGATGAGCAGTTCTTC
once	TRBV5-1	TRBD2	TRBJ2-5	CASSPLAGEETQYF	TGCGCCAGCAGCCCGCTAGCGGGGGAAGAGACCCAGTACTTC
-	TRBV11-3	-	TRBJ2-1	CASSPGETGQFF	TGTGCCAGCAGCCCAGGGGAGACAGGTCAGTTCTTC
-	TRBV15	-	TRBJ2-5	CATSRDISGQETQYF	TGTGCCACCAGCAGAGATATCAGCGGACAAGAGACCCAGTACTTC
-	TRBV7-8	-	TRBJ1-1	CASSQQVMNTEAFF	TGTGCCAGCAGCCAACAGGTCATGAACACTGAAGCTTTCTTT
-	TRBV28	TRBD1	TRBJ1-1	CASSSGQLGAFF	TGTGCCAGCAGTTCGGGACAGCTAGGGGCTTTCTTT
-	TRBV19	TRBD1	TRBJ1-1	CASTPGDRGRTEAFF	TGTGCCAGCACTCCTGGAGACAGGGGGAGAACTGAAGCTTTCTTT
-	TRBV12-3/TRBV12-4	-	TRBJ1-4	CASRDGRNEKLFF	TGTGCCAGCAGGGATGGGAGAAATGAAAAACTGTTTTTT
-	TRBV19	-	TRBJ2-4	CASSGGQGAKNIQYF	TGTGCCAGTAGTGGGGGACAAGGGGCCAAAAACATTCAGTACTTC
-	TRBV5-8	-	TRBJ2-7	CASSFFGGRAYEQYF	TGTGCCAGCAGCTTTTTCGGGGGAAGGGCCTACGAGCAGTACTTC
once	TRBV5-6	TRBD2	TRBJ2-7	CASSLGPNGGGYEQYF	TGTGCCAGCAGCTTGGGACCCAATGGCGGGGGCTACGAGCAGTACTTC
-	TRBV28	-	TRBJ2-7	CASSERQDSYEQYF	TGTGCCAGCAGTGAACGACAGGACTCCTACGAGCAGTACTTC
-	TRBV7-6	-	TRBJ2-7	CASSLDNREQYF	TGTGCCAGCAGCTTAGACAATCGCGAGCAGTACTTC
-	TRBV5-5	-	TRBJ2-1	CASSPPPNDNEQFF	TGTGCCAGCAGCCCGCCCCCTAACGACAATGAGCAGTTCTTC
once	TRBV7-9	TRBD1	TRBJ1-6	CASSQRDRNSPLHF	TGTGCCAGCAGCCAGCGGGACAGGAATTCACCCCTCCACTTT
-	TRBV6-6	TRBD1	TRBJ1-2	CASSPRQGRVGGYTF	TGTGCCAGCAGCCCTCGACAGGGACGGGTGGGCGGCTACACCTTC
-	TRBV23-1	-	TRBJ1-1	CASSPCAGMNTEAFF	TGCGCCAGCAGTCCCTGCGCGGGCATGAACACTGAAGCTTTCTTT
-	TRBV6-5	-	TRBJ1-2	CASSFGSGGSYGYTF	TGTGCCAGCAGTTTCGGGTCGGGAGGAAGCTATGGCTACACCTTC
-	TRBV3-1/TRBV3-2	-	TRBJ1-1	CASSPPTGNTEAFF	TGTGCCAGCAGCCCTCCAACGGGGAACACTGAAGCTTTCTTT
-	TRBV6-5	TRBD1	TRBJ1-1	CASRPGQAIEAFF	TGTGCCAGCAGACCCGGACAGGCCATAGAAGCTTTCTTT
-	TRBV18	-	TRBJ2-3	CASSETAGTDTQYF	TGTGCCAGCTCAGAAACAGCCGGCACAGATACGCAGTATTTT
-	TRBV7-9	TRBD2	TRBJ2-1	CASSLAPGLAPYNEQFF	TGTGCCAGCAGCTTAGCGCCGGGACTAGCGCCCTACAATGAGCAGTTCTTC
-	TRBV4-1	TRBD1	TRBJ1-3	CASRPGQGSGNTIYF	TGCGCCAGCAGACCGGGACAGGGATCTGGAAACACCATATATTTT
once	TRBV24-1	-	TRBJ2-3	CATSVGGDSTDTQYF	TGTGCCACCAGTGTAGGAGGGGATAGCACAGATACGCAGTATTTT
-	TRBV20-1	-	TRBJ2-5	CSASRQAQETQYF	TGCAGTGCAAGTAGACAGGCCCAAGAGACCCAGTACTTC
-	TRBV7-3	-	TRBJ2-5	CASSSSAGEETQYF	TGTGCCAGCAGCTCTAGCGCGGGCGAGGAGACCCAGTACTTC